The source of this T cell receptor beta chain is a study of technical replicates of blood from a few donors. The CDR3 loop spans 15 amino acids. Trimming removed 1 base at V and 5 bases at J, with 14 bases between. Germline CDR1 is SGHVS and CDR2 is FQNEAQ. Libraries were prepared by immunoSEQ multiplex PCR; TCRdb keeps only in-frame clonotypes and omits some of them. This table holds 55,000 to 70,000 clones, around 88% found once. The V and J genes are TRBV7-8 and TRBJ2-5; TRBD2 might be the D (5 bases). Sequenced material: PBMCs. The source of this sequence is a human donor in good health. Some clones in this sample may be carry-over from other donors' samples. Here the CDR3 reads CASSLGSGQGETQYF. The CDR3 coding sequence is TGTGCCAGCAGCTTAGGCAGCGGTCAAGGGGAGACCCAGTACTTC.